This record looks at one T cell receptor (beta chain) sequence and its context. Some clones are missing from TCRdb's copy, which holds only in-frame ones; the method was immunoSEQ multiplex PCR. The table records over 300,000 clones, 70% to 90% of them present only once. The CDR3 runs 12 residues. Trimming pared 2 bases from V and 9 bases from J, leaving 8 bases between. CDR1 and CDR2 (germline): ENHRY, SYGVKD. Recovery among Cohort 3 donors was established by two negative PCRs, clearance, or symptom resolution. The sample originates from a study of blood T cell repertoires in COVID-19. The V and J genes are TRBV10-3 and TRBJ2-1; a possible D gene is TRBD2 (6 bases). This sequence originates from a woman between 25 and 40 years old who had recovered from COVID-19. Sequencing was performed on PBMCs or T cells enriched from blood (not recorded which). CDR3 nucleotide sequence: TGTGCCATCAGTGAGCGGCGGGGTGAGCAGTTCTTC. This translates into CAISERRGEQFF.